These T cell receptor beta chains were read from a single sample in a study of T cell repertoires in cytomegalovirus infection. Via MiXCR, TCRdb re-called the reads, giving one row per CDR3 protein. The sample carries around 100,000 distinct CDR3 sequences, approximately 15% recorded once. Sequenced input: PBMCs. These receptor sequences come from a human donor in good health (CMV status not recorded). Some clones in this sample may be carry-over from other donors' samples. Each CDR3 is given with its conserved first and last residue. D genes are given only for firm matches. Some rows have no size entry. The others give once, few or many, or a class for an expanded clone.

>TRBV11-2|-|TRBJ2-1|-
TGTGCCAGCATCCCTAGAGTGGTGGGGCCCGGCGATGAGCAGTTCTTC
CASIPRVVGPGDEQFF
>TRBV6-5|few|TRBJ1-6|-
TGTGCCAGCAGTTACTCGGGCAGGGGTAATTCACCCCTCCACTTT
CASSYSGRGNSPLHF
>TRBV19|-|TRBJ1-3|-
TGTGCCAGTAGTACAATGAGCAGCCACTCTGGAAACACCATATATTTT
CASSTMSSHSGNTIYF
>TRBV7-2|many|TRBJ2-1|TRBD2
TGTGCCAGCAGCCCGAGGCCGAGCGGGGGGGCCAATGAGCAGTTCTTC
CASSPRPSGGANEQFF
>TRBV7-9|many|TRBJ2-3|TRBD1
TGTGCCAGCAGCCTCGGGACAGCTCCTAGCACAGATACGCAGTATTTT
CASSLGTAPSTDTQYF
>TRBV6-6|many|TRBJ1-2|TRBD1
TGTGCCAGCAGGGGACAGAAATATGGCTACACCTTC
CASRGQKYGYTF
>TRBV5-5|-|TRBJ2-5|-
TGTGCCAGCAGCGCTTCAGGGGTGGCGTCCCAAGAGACCCAGTACTTC
CASSASGVASQETQYF
>TRBV20-1|many|TRBJ2-7|-
TGCAGTGCTAAGGACGTACTCAACGTCTACGAGCAGTACTTC
CSAKDVLNVYEQYF
>TRBV19|-|TRBJ2-7|TRBD1
TGTGCCAGTAGTAGCGGACAGGAGCGATCCTACGAGCAGTACTTC
CASSSGQERSYEQYF
>TRBV7-2|few|TRBJ1-1|-
TGTGCCAGCAGCTTAGAGGGGGTAGATGAAGCTTTCTTT
CASSLEGVDEAFF
>TRBV7-2|many|TRBJ2-1|-
TGTGCCAGCAGCTTAGCGCGAAGCCATGAGCAGTTCTTC
CASSLARSHEQFF
>TRBV19|-|TRBJ1-1|-
TGTGCCAGTAGTATCTGGGCATCTCGCGCTGAAGCTTTCTTT
CASSIWASRAEAFF
>TRBV7-9|many|TRBJ2-7|TRBD1
TGTGCCAGCAGCTTCCGAGGGGGCTATCTCTACGAGCAGTACTTC
CASSFRGGYLYEQYF
>TRBV12-3/TRBV12-4|-|TRBJ1-5|-
TGTGCCAGCAGCCCCAGTCGGGACACCCGAAAGAATCAGCCCCAGCATTTT
CASSPSRDTRKNQPQHF
>TRBV19|-|TRBJ1-2|TRBD1
TGTGCCAGTAGTATCAAGGACAGGGGCCCTGCCTATGGCTACACCTTC
CASSIKDRGPAYGYTF
>TRBV12-3/TRBV12-4|few|TRBJ1-5|TRBD1
TGTGCCAGCAGTGTACAGGGGGCGCAGCCCCAGCATTTT
CASSVQGAQPQHF
>TRBV6-6|few|TRBJ1-5|-
TGTGCCAGCTGTGGGGGGGACGGTCAGCCCCAGCATTTT
CASCGGDGQPQHF
>TRBV6-2/TRBV6-3|few|TRBJ2-7|-
TGTGCCAGCAACGATGAGACCTACGAGCAGTACTTC
CASNDETYEQYF
>TRBV20-1|many|TRBJ1-2|TRBD1
TGCAGTGCTAGACCGGCTTCCGGGACAGGGGATCCCTACTATGGCTACACCTTC
CSARPASGTGDPYYGYTF
>TRBV7-3|many|TRBJ2-3|-
TGTGCCAGCAGCTTAACGGGAACAGATACGCAGTATTTT
CASSLTGTDTQYF
>TRBV5-4|-|TRBJ1-1|-
TGTGCCAGCAGCTCAAAGACCGGGGTGAACACTGAAGCTTTCTTT
CASSSKTGVNTEAFF
>TRBV7-2|many|TRBJ2-7|TRBD1
TGTGCCAGCAGCTGGACAGGGATGGGAGAGCAGTACTTC
CASSWTGMGEQYF
>TRBV7-2|many|TRBJ2-2|TRBD1
TGTGCCAGCAGCTCGCGAGGGACAGGGAACACCGGGGAGCTGTTTTTT
CASSSRGTGNTGELFF